This T cell receptor beta chain was recovered during a study of blood T cell repertoires in COVID-19 (dated by TCRdb to 2019 to 2021). For context, the study as a whole: The collaborator samples originated in the United States, Italy and Spain and spanned the acute and convalescent phases of COVID-19. Nearly every sample came with metadata listing a de-identified subject ID, COVID-19 status, age in years and sex. A freely available public database, intended as a resource for researchers studying the immune response to SARS-CoV-2, is where the repertoires were released. Subjects who had been exposed to COVID-19, were actively infected with it, or had recovered from it provided the deeply sampled blood TCRbeta repertoires that made up the dataset. Samples were obtained from the ongoing ImmuneRACE study (first 160 participants) and from 1,000 to 1,500 subjects provided by 6 global collaborators. The material from the prospective study consisted of cDNA or gDNA derived from T cells, B-cell-depleted T cells, or PBMCs. HLA class I and class II types, where available, came from metadata supplied by the sample provider rather than from assay-based typing.

Details on this clone: Its antigen specificity is not known. No base qualities exist here, and no much larger clone lies one base off it.

Overall study results and their limits: The quantity of clinical and demographic metadata differed by source and by participant and was supplied without curation.

Another Seattle source contributed samples from volunteer blood donors who had recovered from COVID-19. Whole blood was collected in K2EDTA tubes by collaborating institutions according to the institutions' own protocols. For TCRbeta analysis, collaborators shipped samples in one of three forms: frozen whole blood, isolated PBMCs, or DNA extracted from either of those sample types. TCRbeta CDR3 regions were amplified from genomic DNA by means of the immunoSEQ Assay, a bias-controlled multiplex PCR. Processing in the source paper ran as follows. The number of nucleated cells in each sample was estimated by amplification of reference gene primers within the assay. To quantify the absolute abundance of each unique TCRbeta CDR3 rearrangement, sequence reads were collapsed and filtered. For each sample, productive Simpson clonality was calculated by taking the square root of Simpson's diversity index across productive rearrangements. In its TCRdb copy, this immuneACCESS table keeps in-frame sequences only and misses some clones. Where compared with another copy, unresolved V genes explain less than half of these, and the others have no known cause. V and J calls and clone size come straight from that table; D and trimming were deduced from the DNA. A total of about 200,000 clones appear in this sample, roughly 90% of them only once. The ten largest clones take up about 2.2% of the sample.

The germline V gene (reference sequence) sets CDR1 to LNHDA and CDR2 to SQIVND. The CDR3 starts with the cysteine, ends with the phenylalanine, and has 15 residues. The sequence is cut down to CDR3 DNA, 45 bases in frame from base 1. The V and J ends are trimmed by 5 bases and 3 bases, leaving 17 bases between them. The receptor comes from a man aged 30-40 years who had recovered from COVID-19. The sequence links TRBV19 to TRBJ2-7; the D gene is possibly TRBD1, with 8 bases matching. The sequencing sample was made of peripheral blood. The CDR3 loop reads CASSGSTGGDYEQYF. The DNA sequence is TGTGCCAGTAGTGGCTCCACAGGGGGGGACTACGAGCAGTACTTC.